The sequence of this TCR beta chain was determined in a study of monozygotic twins with inflammatory bowel disease. For every sample, eight separate reactions were used to make cDNA. A 6-nucleotide sample barcode was carried by the UMIs, which template switching added. TCRdb reprocessed the 5' RACE reads, with one entry per CDR3 protein and no DNA. The sample holds fewer than 450,000 distinct CDR3 sequences. A remark on this clonotype: What it binds is not known.

Study-wide points: Repertoires of patients may have been made more variable by differing immunosuppressive treatments. With others, IBD patients shared fewer clonotypes than healthy twins did, especially with disease activity.

This clonotype originated in a human donor with ulcerative colitis or Crohn's disease, or a healthy co-twin of an affected twin (not recorded which). The material sequenced was blood.

CDR3 in amino acids: CASSFIGNPQETQYF. The rearrangement links TRBV5-1 to TRBJ2-5. Germline CDR1 and CDR2: SGHRS and YFSETQ. The CDR3 extends over 15 amino acids.